This T cell receptor beta chain was retrieved from a study of post-analysis software for immune sequencing data. Study-level results: About five TRBV segments appeared more often in patients than in controls, and TRBV5-6, TRBV5-1 and TRBV20-1 were among these.

This clonotype was seen many times. The antigen remains unidentified. Unique molecular identifiers had been added to the TCR beta cDNA libraries. TCRdb itself ran the PCR reads through MiXCR, one entry per CDR3 protein. The data hold under 200,000 distinct CDR3 sequences, with around 30% observed a single time. CDR1 and CDR2 from the germline V gene are MNHEY and SMNVEV (reference sequence). The V end lost 5 bases, the J end lost 7 bases, and 9 bases lay between the germline ends. CDR3 length: 13 amino acids. Sequenced: blood. V and J are TRBV27 and TRBJ1-6; the D is unclear. This TCR was sampled from a girl aged 2 to 17 with multiple sclerosis. The CDR3 coding sequence is TGTGCCAGCAGTCTCCTCTCAAATTCACCCCTCCACTTT. Translating gives CASSLLSNSPLHF.